The rows below give T cell receptor beta chains drawn from one sample of a study of regulatory T cells in long-lasting Graves disease. TCRdb passed the multiplex PCR reads through MiXCR, listing each CDR3 protein once. The sample lists about 400,000 distinct CDR3 sequences; 15% were seen once. These data also featured in a second study, about T cells in Graves' hyperthyroidism and ophthalmopathy.

Sequencing was performed on peripheral blood mononuclear cells (PBMCs), taken at new diagnosis, from a patient treated with antithyroid drugs. The source of these receptors is a woman between 40 and 50 years old with Graves disease. Both conserved end residues are part of each CDR3. A D gene is named only where the DNA matches it firmly. Clone size is stated in some rows and not others, as once, few, many or a class when expanded.

TRBJ2-1	NA	TRBV2	many	CASSERQGIYNEQFF	TGTGCCAGCAGTGAAAGGCAGGGAATATACAATGAGCAGTTCTTC
TRBJ1-4	NA	TRBV5-4	NA	CASSLASSGRNEKLFF	TGTGCCAGCAGCTTGGCCTCGTCAGGCCGTAATGAAAAACTGTTTTTT
TRBJ2-2	TRBD1	TRBV7-2	many	CASSTGVSTGELFF	TGTGCCAGCAGCACAGGGGTTAGCACCGGGGAGCTGTTTTTT
TRBJ2-7	TRBD1	TRBV11-2	many	CASSLVGTGGAYEQYF	TGTGCCAGCAGCTTAGTCGGGACAGGGGGCGCGTACGAGCAGTACTTC
TRBJ2-7	NA	TRBV30	many	CAWSVPTGGGSYEQYF	TGTGCCTGGAGTGTACCCACAGGTGGGGGATCCTACGAGCAGTACTTC
TRBJ2-7	TRBD1	TRBV29-1	few	CSVEASPTGGRYEQYF	TGCAGCGTTGAAGCGTCCCCTACAGGGGGTAGGTACGAGCAGTACTTC
TRBJ2-7	TRBD2	TRBV7-9	NA	CASSNLLAGGYYEQYF	TGTGCCAGCAGCAATCTTCTAGCGGGAGGCTACTACGAGCAGTACTTC
TRBJ2-2	TRBD1	TRBV28	many	CASSSQDRVNTGELFF	TGTGCCAGCAGTTCTCAGGACAGGGTAAACACCGGGGAGCTGTTTTTT
TRBJ2-7	NA	TRBV27	many	CASSLFASAYEQYF	TGTGCCAGCAGTTTATTCGCTAGCGCTTACGAGCAGTACTTC
TRBJ2-2	NA	TRBV4-1	NA	CASSRTPSGTAESGELFF	TGCGCCAGCAGCCGCACTCCTTCCGGGACGGCAGAGTCCGGGGAGCTGTTTTTT
TRBJ2-7	NA	TRBV3-1	many	CASSPGIYEQYF	TGTGCCAGCAGCCCGGGGATCTACGAGCAGTACTTC
TRBJ2-3	NA	TRBV15	many	CATSREYRATDTQYF	TGTGCCACCAGCAGAGAATACAGGGCGACAGATACGCAGTATTTT
TRBJ2-5	NA	TRBV12-3/TRBV12-4	many	CASSPETSLGVYQETQYF	TGTGCCAGCAGCCCCGAGACTTCGTTGGGGGTCTACCAAGAGACCCAGTACTTC
TRBJ2-2	NA	TRBV3-1	few	CASSHSRPGELFF	TGTGCCAGCAGCCACTCCCGGCCCGGGGAGCTGTTTTTT
TRBJ1-1	NA	TRBV12-3/TRBV12-4	NA	CASRPLGLNTEAFF	TGTGCCAGCAGGCCCTTGGGCTTGAACACTGAAGCTTTCTTT
TRBJ1-6	NA	TRBV30	many	CAWSGGSDSPLHF	TGTGCCTGGAGTGGTGGTAGTGATTCACCCCTCCACTTT
TRBJ2-1	NA	TRBV19	few	CASSIGGGLAGVDNEQFF	TGTGCCAGTAGTATAGGAGGGGGGTTGGCGGGAGTGGACAATGAGCAGTTCTTC
TRBJ1-5	TRBD1	TRBV18	many	CASSPSRGREQPQHF	TGTGCCAGCTCACCTTCCAGGGGGCGGGAACAGCCCCAGCATTTT
TRBJ2-5	NA	TRBV11-2	many	CASSLSGGGTQYF	TGTGCCAGCAGCTTATCGGGTGGCGGGACCCAGTACTTC
TRBJ1-6	TRBD1	TRBV20-1	few	CSARDTLGQGGSPLHF	TGCAGTGCTAGAGATACCTTGGGACAGGGCGGCTCACCCCTCCACTTT
TRBJ2-1	NA	TRBV14	few	CASSRTVWGTHNEQFF	TGTGCCAGCAGCCGCACCGTCTGGGGGACTCACAATGAGCAGTTCTTC